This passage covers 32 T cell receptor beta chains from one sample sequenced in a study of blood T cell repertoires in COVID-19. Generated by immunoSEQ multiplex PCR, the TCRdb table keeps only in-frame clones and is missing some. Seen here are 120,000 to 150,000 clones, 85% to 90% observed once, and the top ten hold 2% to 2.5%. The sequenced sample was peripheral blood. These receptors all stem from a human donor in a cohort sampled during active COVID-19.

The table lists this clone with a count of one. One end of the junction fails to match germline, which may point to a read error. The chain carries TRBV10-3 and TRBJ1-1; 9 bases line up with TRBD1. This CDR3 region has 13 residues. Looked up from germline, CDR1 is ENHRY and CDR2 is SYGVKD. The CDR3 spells CAIGDRGDTEAFF. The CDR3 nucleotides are TGTGCCATCGGTGACAGGGGGGACACTGAAGCTTTCTTT.

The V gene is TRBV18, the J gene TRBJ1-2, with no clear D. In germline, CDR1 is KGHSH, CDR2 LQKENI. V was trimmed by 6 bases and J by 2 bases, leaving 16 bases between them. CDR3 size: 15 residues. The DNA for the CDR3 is TGTGCCAGCTCTCTAGGAGCTGCCCAAAACTATGGCTACACCTTC. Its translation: CASSLGAAQNYGYTF.

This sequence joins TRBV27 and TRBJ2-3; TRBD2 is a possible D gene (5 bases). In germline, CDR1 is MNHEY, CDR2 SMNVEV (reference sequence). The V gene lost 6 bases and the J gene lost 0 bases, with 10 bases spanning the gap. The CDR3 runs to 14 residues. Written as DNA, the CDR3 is TGTGCCAGCAGCCCTACTAGAAGCACAGATACGCAGTATTTT. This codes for CASSPTRSTDTQYF.

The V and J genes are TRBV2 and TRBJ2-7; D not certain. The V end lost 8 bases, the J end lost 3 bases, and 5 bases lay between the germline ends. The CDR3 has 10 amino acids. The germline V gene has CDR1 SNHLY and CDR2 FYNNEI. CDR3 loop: CASAGYEQYF. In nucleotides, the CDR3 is TGTGCCAGCGCAGGCTACGAGCAGTACTTC.

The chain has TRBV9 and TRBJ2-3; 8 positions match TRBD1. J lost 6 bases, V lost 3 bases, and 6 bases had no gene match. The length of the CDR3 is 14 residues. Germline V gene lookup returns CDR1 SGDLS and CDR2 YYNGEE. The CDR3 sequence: CASSGWTGSDTQYF. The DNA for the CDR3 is TGTGCCAGCAGCGGGTGGACAGGGTCGGATACGCAGTATTTT.

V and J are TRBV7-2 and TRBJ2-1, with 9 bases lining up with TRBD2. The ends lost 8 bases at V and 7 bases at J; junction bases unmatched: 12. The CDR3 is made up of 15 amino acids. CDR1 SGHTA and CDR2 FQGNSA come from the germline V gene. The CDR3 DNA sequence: TGTGCCAGCGAGGTAGGGGCGGGAGGGATTAATGAGCAGTTCTTC. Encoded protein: CASEVGAGGINEQFF.

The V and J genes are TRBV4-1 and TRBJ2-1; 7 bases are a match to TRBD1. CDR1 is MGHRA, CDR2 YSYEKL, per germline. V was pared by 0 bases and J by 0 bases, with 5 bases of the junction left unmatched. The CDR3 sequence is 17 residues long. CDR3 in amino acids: CASSQEGPGGSYNEQFF. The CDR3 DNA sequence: TGCGCCAGCAGCCAAGAAGGGCCAGGGGGCTCCTACAATGAGCAGTTCTTC.

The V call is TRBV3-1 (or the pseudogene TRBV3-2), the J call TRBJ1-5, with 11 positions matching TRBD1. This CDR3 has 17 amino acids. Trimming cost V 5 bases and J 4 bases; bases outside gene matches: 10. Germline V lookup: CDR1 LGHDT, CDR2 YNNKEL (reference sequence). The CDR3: CASSRGVGQGENQPQHF. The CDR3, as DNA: TGTGCCAGCAGCAGAGGGGTGGGACAGGGGGAAAATCAGCCCCAGCATTTT.

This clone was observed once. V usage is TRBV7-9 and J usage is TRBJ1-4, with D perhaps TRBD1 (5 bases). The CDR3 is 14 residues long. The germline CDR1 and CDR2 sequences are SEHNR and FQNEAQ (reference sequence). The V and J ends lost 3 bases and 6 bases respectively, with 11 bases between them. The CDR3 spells CASSLAGLDEKLFF. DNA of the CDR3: TGTGCCAGCAGCTTGGCGGGACTAGATGAAAAACTGTTTTTT. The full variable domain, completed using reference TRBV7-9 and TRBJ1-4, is DTGVSQNPRHKITKRGQNVTFRCDPISEHNRLYWYRQTLGQGPEFLTYFQNEAQLEKSRLLSDRFSAERPKGSFSTLEIQRTEQGDSAMYLCASSLAGLDEKLFFGSGTQLSVL.

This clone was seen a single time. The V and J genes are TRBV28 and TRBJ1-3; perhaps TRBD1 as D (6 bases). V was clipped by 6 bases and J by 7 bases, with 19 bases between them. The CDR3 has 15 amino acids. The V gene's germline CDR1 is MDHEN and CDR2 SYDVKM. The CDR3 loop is CASSPALGQGNTIYF. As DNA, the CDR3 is TGTGCCAGCAGCCCGGCGTTGGGCCAGGGGAACACCATATATTTT.

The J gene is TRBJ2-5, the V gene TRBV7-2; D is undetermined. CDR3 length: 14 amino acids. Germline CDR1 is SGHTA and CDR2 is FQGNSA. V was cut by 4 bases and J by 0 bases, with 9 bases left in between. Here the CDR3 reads CASSSYGYQETQYF. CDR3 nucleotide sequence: TGTGCCAGCAGCTCATACGGGTACCAAGAGACCCAGTACTTC.

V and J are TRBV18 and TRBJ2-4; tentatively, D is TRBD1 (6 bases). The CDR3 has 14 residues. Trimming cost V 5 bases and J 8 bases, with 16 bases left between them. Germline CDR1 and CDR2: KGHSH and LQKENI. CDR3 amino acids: CASSADSVMHIQYF. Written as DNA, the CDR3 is TGTGCCAGCTCAGCGGACAGCGTGATGCACATTCAGTACTTC. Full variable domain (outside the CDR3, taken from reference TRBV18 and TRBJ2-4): NAGVMQNPRHLVRRRGQEARLRCSPMKGHSHVYWYRQLPEEGLKFMVYLQKENIIDESGMPKERFSAEFPKEGPSILRIQQVVRGDSAAYFCASSADSVMHIQYFGAGTRLSVL.

The CDR3: CASSLNTVPYEQYF. In nucleotides, the CDR3 is TGTGCCAGCAGCTTGAATACAGTTCCATACGAGCAGTACTTC. The chain carries TRBV5-5 and TRBJ2-7; D remains unclear. From germline, CDR1 is SGHKS and CDR2 YYEKEE (reference sequence). The V end lost 1 base, the J end lost 4 bases, and 12 bases lay between the germline ends. The CDR3 has 14 amino acids. Full variable domain (rest looked up from reference TRBV5-5 and TRBJ2-7): DAGVTQSPTHLIKTRGQQVTLRCSPISGHKSVSWYQQVLGQGPQFIFQYYEKEERGRGNFPDRFSARQFPNYSSELNVNALLLGDSALYLCASSLNTVPYEQYFGPGTRLTVT.

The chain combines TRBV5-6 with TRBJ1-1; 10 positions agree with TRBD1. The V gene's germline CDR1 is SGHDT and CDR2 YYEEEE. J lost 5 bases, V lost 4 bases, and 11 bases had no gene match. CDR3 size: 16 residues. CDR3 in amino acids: CASSPRTGGVGTEAFF. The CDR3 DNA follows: TGTGCCAGCAGCCCAAGGACAGGGGGAGTTGGGACTGAAGCTTTCTTT.

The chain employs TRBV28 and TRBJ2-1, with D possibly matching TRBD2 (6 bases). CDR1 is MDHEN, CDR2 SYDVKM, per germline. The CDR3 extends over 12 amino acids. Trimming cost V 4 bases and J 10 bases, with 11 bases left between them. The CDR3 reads CASSSPGGEQFF. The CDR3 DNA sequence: TGTGCCAGCAGTTCCCCCGGGGGAGAGCAGTTCTTC.

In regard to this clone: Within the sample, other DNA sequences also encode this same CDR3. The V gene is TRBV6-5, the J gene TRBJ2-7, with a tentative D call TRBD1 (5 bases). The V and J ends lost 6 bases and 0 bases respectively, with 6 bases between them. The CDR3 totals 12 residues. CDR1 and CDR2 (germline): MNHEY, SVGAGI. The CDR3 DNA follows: TGTGCCAGCAGGCAGGGCTCCTACGAGCAGTACTTC. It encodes CASRQGSYEQYF.

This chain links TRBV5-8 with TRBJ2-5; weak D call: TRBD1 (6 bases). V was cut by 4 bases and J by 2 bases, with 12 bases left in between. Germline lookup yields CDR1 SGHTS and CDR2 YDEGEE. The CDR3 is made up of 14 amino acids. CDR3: CASSTGQIQETQYF. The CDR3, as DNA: TGTGCCAGCAGCACAGGACAGATACAAGAGACCCAGTACTTC. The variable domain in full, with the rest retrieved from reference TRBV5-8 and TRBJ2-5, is EAGVTQSPTHLIKTRGQQATLRCSPISGHTSVYWYQQALGLGLQFLLWYDEGEERNRGNFPPRFSGRQFPNYSSELNVNALELEDSALYLCASSTGQIQETQYFGPGTRLLVL.

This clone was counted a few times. The CDR3 is CASSLRTGGYTF. The DNA of the CDR3 is TGTGCCAGCAGCTTGAGGACAGGGGGCTACACCTTC. The genes are TRBV5-4 and TRBJ1-2; 8 nucleotides agree with TRBD1. This CDR3 contains 12 residues. The germline V gene has CDR1 SGHNT and CDR2 YYREEE (reference sequence). V lost 1 base and J lost 8; bases outside the gene matches: 1.

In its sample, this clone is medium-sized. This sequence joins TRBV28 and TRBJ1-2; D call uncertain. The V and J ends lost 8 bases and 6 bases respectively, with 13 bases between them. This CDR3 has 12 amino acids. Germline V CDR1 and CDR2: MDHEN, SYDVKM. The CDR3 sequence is CASALNLNGYTF. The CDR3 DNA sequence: TGTGCCAGCGCATTAAATCTAAATGGCTACACCTTC.

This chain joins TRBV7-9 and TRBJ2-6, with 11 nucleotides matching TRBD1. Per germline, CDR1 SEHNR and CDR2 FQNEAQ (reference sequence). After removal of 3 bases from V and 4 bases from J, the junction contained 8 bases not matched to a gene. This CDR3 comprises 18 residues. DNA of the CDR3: TGTGCCAGCAGCTTCGGAGGACAGGGGGCGCCAGGGGCCAACGTCCTGACTTTC. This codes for CASSFGGQGAPGANVLTF.

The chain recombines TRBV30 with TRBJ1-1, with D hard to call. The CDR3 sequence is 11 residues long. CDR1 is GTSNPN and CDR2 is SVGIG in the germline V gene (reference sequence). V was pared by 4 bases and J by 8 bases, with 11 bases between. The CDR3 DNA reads TGTGCCTGGACACGGGTCAGCGAAGCTTTCTTT. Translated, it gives CAWTRVSEAFF.

The DNA of the CDR3 is TGTGCCAGCAGTTTACGGTCCTCGGGACTAGCGGGCTCCTACGAGCAGTACTTC. Amino acids: CASSLRSSGLAGSYEQYF. V gene TRBV27 combines with J gene TRBJ2-7; 12 nucleotides align to TRBD2. Germline CDR1 reads MNHEY; CDR2 reads SMNVEV (reference sequence). This CDR3 is 18 amino acids long. The ends lost 2 bases at V and 0 bases at J; junction bases unmatched: 8.

In DNA, the CDR3 is TGTGCCAGCAGCTTGGGTGGAGAAGAGACCCAGTACTTC. This gives the protein CASSLGGEETQYF. V gene TRBV5-5 combines with J gene TRBJ2-5; D is unclear. Trimming stripped 0 bases from V and 3 bases from J, with 6 bases between. The V gene's germline CDR1 is SGHKS and CDR2 YYEKEE (reference sequence). The length of the CDR3 is 13 residues. Looking up the rest from reference TRBV5-5 and TRBJ2-5 gives the full variable domain: DAGVTQSPTHLIKTRGQQVTLRCSPISGHKSVSWYQQVLGQGPQFIFQYYEKEERGRGNFPDRFSARQFPNYSSELNVNALLLGDSALYLCASSLGGEETQYFGPGTRLLVL.

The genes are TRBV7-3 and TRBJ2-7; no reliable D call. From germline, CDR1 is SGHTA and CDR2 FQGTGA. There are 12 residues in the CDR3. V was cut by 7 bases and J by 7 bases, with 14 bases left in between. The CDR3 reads CASMSRSGEQYF. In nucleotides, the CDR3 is TGTGCCAGCATGAGCCGGAGTGGAGAGCAGTACTTC.

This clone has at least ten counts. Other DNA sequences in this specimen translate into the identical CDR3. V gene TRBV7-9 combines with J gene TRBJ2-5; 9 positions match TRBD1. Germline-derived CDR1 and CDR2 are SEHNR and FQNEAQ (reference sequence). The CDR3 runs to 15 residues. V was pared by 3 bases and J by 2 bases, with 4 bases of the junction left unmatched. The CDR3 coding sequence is TGTGCCAGCAGCTTCGGACAGGGGTCGCAAGAGACCCAGTACTTC. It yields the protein CASSFGQGSQETQYF. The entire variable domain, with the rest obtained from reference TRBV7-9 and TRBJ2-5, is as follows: DTGVSQNPRHKITKRGQNVTFRCDPISEHNRLYWYRQTLGQGPEFLTYFQNEAQLEKSRLLSDRFSAERPKGSFSTLEIQRTEQGDSAMYLCASSFGQGSQETQYFGPGTRLLVL.

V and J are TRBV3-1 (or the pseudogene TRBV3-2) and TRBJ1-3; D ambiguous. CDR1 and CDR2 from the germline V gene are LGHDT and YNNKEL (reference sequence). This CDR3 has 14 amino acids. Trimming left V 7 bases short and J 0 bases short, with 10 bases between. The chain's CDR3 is CASKPNFSGNTIYF. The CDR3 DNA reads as TGTGCCAGCAAACCAAACTTCTCTGGAAACACCATATATTTT.

In nucleotides, the CDR3 is TGTGCCAGCAGCTTTCGCAGGGGCAACTACGAGCAGTACTTC. Translated: CASSFRRGNYEQYF. The chain uses TRBV5-4 and TRBJ2-7, with D maybe TRBD1 (6 bases). CDR1 and CDR2 (germline): SGHNT, YYREEE (reference sequence). V shed 2 bases and J shed 3 bases, with 12 bases lying between them. The CDR3 is made up of 14 amino acids.

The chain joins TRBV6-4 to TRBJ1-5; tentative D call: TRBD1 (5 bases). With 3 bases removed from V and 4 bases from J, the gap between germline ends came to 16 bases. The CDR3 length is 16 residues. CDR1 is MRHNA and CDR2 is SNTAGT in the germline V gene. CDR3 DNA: TGTGCCAGCAGTGATCTAGGCACAGGACTAAATCAGCCCCAGCATTTT. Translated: CASSDLGTGLNQPQHF.

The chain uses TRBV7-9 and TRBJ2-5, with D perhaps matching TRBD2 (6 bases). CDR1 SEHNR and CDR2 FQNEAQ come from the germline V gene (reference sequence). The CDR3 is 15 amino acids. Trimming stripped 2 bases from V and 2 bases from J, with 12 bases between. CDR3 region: CASSLTAGRQETQYF. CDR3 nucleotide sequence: TGTGCCAGCAGCTTAACCGCGGGGCGACAAGAGACCCAGTACTTC.

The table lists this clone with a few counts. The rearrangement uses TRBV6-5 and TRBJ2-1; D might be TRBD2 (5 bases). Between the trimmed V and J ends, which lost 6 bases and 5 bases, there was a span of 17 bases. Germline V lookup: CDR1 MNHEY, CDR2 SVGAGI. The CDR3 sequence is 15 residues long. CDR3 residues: CASSRFMGANNEQFF. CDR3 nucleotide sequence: TGTGCCAGCAGCCGATTTATGGGAGCTAACAATGAGCAGTTCTTC.

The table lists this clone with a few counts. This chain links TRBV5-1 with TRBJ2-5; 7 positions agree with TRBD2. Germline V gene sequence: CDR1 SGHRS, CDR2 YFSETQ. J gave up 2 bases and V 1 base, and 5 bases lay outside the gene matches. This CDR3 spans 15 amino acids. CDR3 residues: CASSLFGRGQETQYF. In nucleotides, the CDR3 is TGCGCCAGCAGCTTGTTTGGGCGGGGGCAAGAGACCCAGTACTTC.

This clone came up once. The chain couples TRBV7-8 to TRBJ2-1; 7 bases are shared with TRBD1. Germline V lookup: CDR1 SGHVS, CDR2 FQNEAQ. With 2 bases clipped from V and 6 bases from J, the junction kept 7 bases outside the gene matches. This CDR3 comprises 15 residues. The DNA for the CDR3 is TGTGCCAGCAGCTTAACTGTGACAGGGTTCAATGAGCAGTTCTTC. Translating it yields CASSLTVTGFNEQFF.